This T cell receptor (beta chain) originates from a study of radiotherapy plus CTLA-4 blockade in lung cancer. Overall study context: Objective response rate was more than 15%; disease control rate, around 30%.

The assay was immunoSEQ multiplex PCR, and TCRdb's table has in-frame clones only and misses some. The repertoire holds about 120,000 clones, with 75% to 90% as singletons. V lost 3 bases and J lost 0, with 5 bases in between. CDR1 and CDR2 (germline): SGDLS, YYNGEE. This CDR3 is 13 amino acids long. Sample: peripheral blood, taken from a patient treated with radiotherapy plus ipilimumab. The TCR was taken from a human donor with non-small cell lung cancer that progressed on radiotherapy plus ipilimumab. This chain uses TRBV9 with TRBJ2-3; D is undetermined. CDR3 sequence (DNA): TGTGCCAGCAGCGGTGAGAGCACAGATACGCAGTATTTT. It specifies CASSGESTDTQYF.